One and the same sample provided the 29 T cell receptor beta chains below, sequenced in a study of blood T cell repertoires in COVID-19. Profiling relied on immunoSEQ multiplex PCR, and the TCRdb table lists in-frame clones only, not all of them. The table lists some 130,000 clones, about 86% of them singletons. The sequenced sample consisted of peripheral blood. The receptors were sampled from a woman in her fifties or sixties with active or convalescent COVID-19.

In its sample, this clone was seen many times. The chain has TRBV19 and TRBJ2-2; 9 bases are shared with TRBD2. CDR1 is LNHDA, CDR2 SQIVND, per germline (reference sequence). CDR3 size: 14 residues. Trimming at V came to 7 bases and at J to 4 bases, leaving 4 bases not matched to a gene. The CDR3 region is CASIGLASTGELFF. The CDR3 region has the DNA TGTGCCAGTATTGGACTAGCGAGCACCGGGGAGCTGTTTTTT.

This clone counts as medium-sized. The chain combines TRBV19 with TRBJ2-2, with 7 bases fitting TRBD1. Germline-derived CDR1 and CDR2 are LNHDA and SQIVND (reference sequence). V lost 8 bases and J lost 1; bases outside the gene matches: 4. CDR3 length: 14 residues. The CDR3 DNA follows: TGTGCCAGTCAGGGACAGATGAACACCGGGGAGCTGTTTTTT. Translation gives CASQGQMNTGELFF.

The chain combines TRBV6-5 with TRBJ2-4, with a weak D call TRBD1 (5 bases). Germline V CDR1 and CDR2: MNHEY, SVGAGI. V lost 5 bases to trimming and J lost 9 bases, with 17 bases between them. The CDR3 has 14 amino acids. CDR3 loop: CASSITGAGSIQYF. CDR3 sequence (DNA): TGTGCCAGCAGTATTACTGGGGCCGGAAGCATTCAGTACTTC.

The sample holds one count of this clone. The genes are TRBV28 and TRBJ1-5, with D uncertain. The CDR3 has 15 amino acids. The V end was cut by 7 bases, the J end by 6 bases, with 19 bases between. Germline lookup yields CDR1 MDHEN and CDR2 SYDVKM. DNA for the CDR3: TGTGCCAGCATCCTCCGGGATAGGGCGGCTCAGCCCCAGCATTTT. It yields the protein CASILRDRAAQPQHF.

The chain carries TRBV28 and TRBJ2-7, with a weak D call TRBD2 (5 bases). Trimming pared 2 bases from V and 9 bases from J, leaving 20 bases between. CDR3 length: 15 amino acids. Looked up from germline, CDR1 is MDHEN and CDR2 is SYDVKM. The CDR3 here is CASSLVGIPTSGQYF. The DNA of the CDR3 is TGTGCCAGCAGTTTAGTTGGAATACCTACGAGCGGGCAGTACTTC.

The chain has TRBV19 and TRBJ1-1; D is unclear. Germline-derived CDR1 and CDR2 are LNHDA and SQIVND (reference sequence). V was shortened by 5 bases and J by 4 bases, with 17 bases between the two germline ends. This CDR3 spans 15 amino acids. CDR3 sequence reads: CASSPQRGVSTEAFF. The CDR3 nucleotides are TGTGCCAGTAGTCCTCAGCGTGGAGTTTCCACTGAAGCTTTCTTT.

The chain joins TRBV2 to TRBJ1-5, with D maybe TRBD1 (5 bases). Between the trimmed V and J ends, which lost 2 bases and 4 bases, there was a span of 9 bases. CDR1 SNHLY and CDR2 FYNNEI come from the germline V gene. CDR3 length: 14 residues. CDR3 loop: CASSEQGGNQPQHF. CDR3 sequence (DNA): TGTGCCAGCAGTGAACAGGGAGGGAATCAGCCCCAGCATTTT.

The genes are TRBV28 and TRBJ1-4; the D is unclear. This CDR3 is built from 17 residues. CDR1 MDHEN and CDR2 SYDVKM come from the germline V gene. Trimming stripped 4 bases from V and 2 bases from J, with 17 bases between. The CDR3 coding sequence is TGTGCCAGCAGTTCCCACACCCCCCGGGAGACTAATGAAAAACTGTTTTTT. This encodes CASSSHTPRETNEKLFF.

The J gene is TRBJ1-2, the V gene TRBV6-5; D call uncertain. There are 14 residues in the CDR3. Germline V gene sequence: CDR1 MNHEY, CDR2 SVGAGI. Trimming removed 5 bases from V and 4 bases from J, with 14 bases in between. In DNA, the CDR3 is TGTGCCAGCAGTCCTCGGCGGGGTAGCTATGGCTACACCTTC. Translated: CASSPRRGSYGYTF.

This chain connects TRBV5-1 to TRBJ1-1; tentatively, D is TRBD1 (6 bases). With 4 bases removed from V and 3 bases from J, the gap between germline ends came to 19 bases. The CDR3 runs to 16 residues. Germline CDR1 reads SGHRS; CDR2 reads YFSETQ. The CDR3 DNA is TGCGCCAGCAGCCCTCGGGGAGGGGGGACCTACACTGAAGCTTTCTTT. Translation gives CASSPRGGGTYTEAFF.

The J gene is TRBJ2-7, the V gene TRBV11-2; D call uncertain. The V end was cut by 4 bases, the J end by 2 bases, with 12 bases between. The CDR3 spans 14 residues. Per germline, CDR1 SGHAT and CDR2 FQNNGV. The CDR3 DNA reads as TGTGCCAGCAGCTCTACCGCTCGTCCCTACGAGCAGTACTTC. Its translation is CASSSTARPYEQYF.

This clone came up a few times. The CDR3 region has the DNA TGTGCCTGGAGTTCAGGGCTAGCGGGGTACAATGAGCAGTTCTTC. It codes for CAWSSGLAGYNEQFF. The chain joins TRBV30 to TRBJ2-1, with 9 bases aligning to TRBD2. The germline CDR1 and CDR2 sequences are GTSNPN and SVGIG (reference sequence). J lost 4 bases, V lost 2 bases, and 6 bases had no gene match. The CDR3 has 15 amino acids.

This clone was detected only a few times. The chain carries TRBV7-2 and TRBJ2-6, with D unclear. V shed 5 bases and J shed 2 bases, with 7 bases lying between them. The CDR3 runs to 14 residues. The germline gives CDR1 SGHTA, CDR2 FQGNSA. CDR3 DNA sequence: TGTGCCAGCAGCCCCCAGACTGGGGCCAACGTCCTGACTTTC. As protein: CASSPQTGANVLTF.

The chain employs TRBV3-1 (or the pseudogene TRBV3-2) and TRBJ1-6; D gene uncertain. Looked up from germline, CDR1 is LGHDT and CDR2 is YNNKEL (reference sequence). The CDR3 is 18 amino acids. The V and J ends lost 1 base and 3 bases respectively, with 16 bases between them. CDR3 coding DNA: TGTGCCAGCAGCCAAGGGCGGGCAGGCCAGTACTATAATTCACCCCTCCACTTT. It translates to CASSQGRAGQYYNSPLHF.

The chain links TRBV28 to TRBJ1-2, with D unresolved. V lost 6 bases, J lost 2 bases, and 10 bases lay in between. The CDR3 has 13 residues. The germline V gene encodes CDR1 MDHEN and CDR2 SYDVKM. The CDR3: CASRKTGNYGYTF. In DNA form, the CDR3 reads TGTGCCAGCAGGAAGACGGGAAACTATGGCTACACCTTC.

This chain joins TRBV19 and TRBJ1-5; 8 bases agree with TRBD1. J lost 4 bases, V lost 7 bases, and 9 bases had no gene match. The CDR3 length is 15 residues. From germline, CDR1 is LNHDA and CDR2 SQIVND (reference sequence). CDR3 sequence (DNA): TGTGCCAGTAAGCCAGGGGGCTCCCCGAATCAGCCCCAGCATTTT. Amino acids: CASKPGGSPNQPQHF.

The chain links TRBV12-1 to TRBJ2-4; the table's D call, TRBD1, was not checked against the DNA. TRBV12-1 is noted as a pseudogene. CDR3 length equals 16 residues. The chain's CDR3 is CASSFAPTGPKNIQYF. CDR3 DNA: TGTGCCAGCAGCTTTGCGCCGACAGGGCCCAAAAACATTCAGTACTTC.

This chain connects TRBV18 to TRBJ2-7, with TRBD1 matching 9 bases. Germline CDR1 reads KGHSH; CDR2 reads LQKENI. V lost 2 bases to trimming and J lost 4 bases; unmatched junction nucleotides: 0. The CDR3 consists of 13 residues. The CDR3 sequence: CASSPGTGYEQYV. In nucleotides, the CDR3 is TGTGCCAGCTCACCAGGGACAGGGTACGAGCAGTACGTC.

Only a few counts were recorded for this clone. This sequence joins TRBV4-2 and TRBJ2-7; D is perhaps TRBD1 (6 bases). Trimming removed 4 bases at V and 3 bases at J, with 10 bases between. Per germline, CDR1 LGHNA and CDR2 YNFKEQ. This CDR3 has 13 amino acids. The CDR3 sequence is CASSPGHFYEQYF. The CDR3 nucleotides read TGTGCCAGCAGCCCGGGACACTTCTACGAGCAGTACTTC.

The rearrangement joins TRBV3-1 (or the pseudogene TRBV3-2) to TRBJ1-2; maybe TRBD1 (5 bases). Trimming took off 3 bases at V and 2 bases at J, with 19 bases between the two ends. The CDR3 runs to 17 residues. Germline CDR1 reads LGHDT; CDR2 reads YNNKEL (reference sequence). CDR3: CASSHAGRPATNYGYTF. The CDR3 nucleotides read TGTGCCAGCAGCCATGCGGGACGGCCTGCGACGAACTATGGCTACACCTTC.

The rearrangement uses TRBV19 and TRBJ2-5; TRBD2 matches at 7 bases. The V and J ends lost 5 bases and 4 bases, in that order; junction bases with no gene match: 4. There are 13 residues in the CDR3. Germline V CDR1 and CDR2: LNHDA, SQIVND (reference sequence). CDR3 protein: CASSPLAGETQYF. The CDR3 nucleotides read TGTGCCAGTAGTCCATTAGCGGGAGAGACCCAGTACTTC.

This chain uses TRBV19 with TRBJ1-1, with 7 nucleotides matching TRBD1. V shed 8 bases, J shed 6 bases, and the junction held 12 bases outside the gene matches. The CDR3 extends over 14 amino acids. Germline V gene lookup returns CDR1 LNHDA and CDR2 SQIVND (reference sequence). CDR3 protein: CASSEDRITAEAFF. For the CDR3, the DNA is TGTGCCAGTTCTGAGGACAGGATCACCGCTGAAGCTTTCTTT.

The CDR3 is CASSWGTVNTEAFF. For the CDR3, the DNA is TGTGCCAGCAGCTGGGGGACAGTCAACACTGAAGCTTTCTTT. The chain combines TRBV2 with TRBJ1-1; the match to TRBD1 covers 7 bases. The V gene end was trimmed by 6 bases and the J gene end by 2 bases; junction bases not matched to a gene: 6. Germline assignment: CDR1 SNHLY and CDR2 FYNNEI. The CDR3 consists of 14 residues.

This clone was detected only a few times. The chain carries TRBV12-3 or TRBV12-4 and TRBJ1-1; D ambiguous. This CDR3 region has 13 residues. V shed 2 bases and J shed 0 bases, with 4 bases lying between them. CDR3 DNA: TGTGCCAGCAGTTTACAGGTGAACACTGAAGCTTTCTTT. This encodes CASSLQVNTEAFF.

The chain joins TRBV29-1 to TRBJ1-1; tentative D call: TRBD1 (6 bases). V was clipped by 4 bases and J by 0 bases, with 12 bases between them. CDR3 length: 14 amino acids. Germline assignment: CDR1 SQVTM and CDR2 ANQGSEA. Here the CDR3 DNA reads TGCAGCGTTGTGGGGGGGCACATGAACACTGAAGCTTTCTTT. Translated: CSVVGGHMNTEAFF.

The V gene is TRBV24-1, the J gene TRBJ1-5; 9 bases align to TRBD1. With 3 bases clipped from V and 0 bases from J, the junction kept 5 bases outside the gene matches. Germline V gives CDR1 KGHDR, CDR2 SFDVKD. CDR3 size: 17 residues. The CDR3 DNA sequence: TGTGCCACCAGTGATCCCAAACAGGGGGCTAGCAATCAGCCCCAGCATTTT. Translating gives CATSDPKQGASNQPQHF.

The chain employs TRBV28 and TRBJ1-5; 7 bases are shared with TRBD1. The germline gives CDR1 MDHEN, CDR2 SYDVKM. The CDR3 loop spans 14 amino acids. The ends lost 8 bases at V and 6 bases at J; junction bases unmatched: 10. The CDR3 reads CASQRDREIQPQHF. CDR3 nucleotide sequence: TGTGCCAGCCAAAGAGACAGGGAAATTCAGCCCCAGCATTTT.

Here the CDR3 reads CATSRDRQGAGSPLHF. CDR3 nucleotide sequence: TGTGCCACCAGCAGAGATCGGCAGGGGGCAGGATCACCCCTCCACTTT. The V call is TRBV15, the J call TRBJ1-6; TRBD1 agrees at 8 bases. V lost 0 bases, J lost 10 bases, and 8 bases stayed unmatched. CDR3 length: 16 residues. Looked up from germline, CDR1 is LNHNV and CDR2 is YYDKDF (reference sequence).

The chain links TRBV28 to TRBJ2-5; 11 bases match TRBD2. CDR1 and CDR2 from the germline V gene are MDHEN and SYDVKM. The CDR3 has 15 residues. J lost 3 bases, V lost 4 bases, and 4 bases had no gene match. The CDR3 sequence is CASSSPTSGEETQYF. DNA for the CDR3: TGTGCCAGCAGTTCCCCGACTAGCGGGGAAGAGACCCAGTACTTC.